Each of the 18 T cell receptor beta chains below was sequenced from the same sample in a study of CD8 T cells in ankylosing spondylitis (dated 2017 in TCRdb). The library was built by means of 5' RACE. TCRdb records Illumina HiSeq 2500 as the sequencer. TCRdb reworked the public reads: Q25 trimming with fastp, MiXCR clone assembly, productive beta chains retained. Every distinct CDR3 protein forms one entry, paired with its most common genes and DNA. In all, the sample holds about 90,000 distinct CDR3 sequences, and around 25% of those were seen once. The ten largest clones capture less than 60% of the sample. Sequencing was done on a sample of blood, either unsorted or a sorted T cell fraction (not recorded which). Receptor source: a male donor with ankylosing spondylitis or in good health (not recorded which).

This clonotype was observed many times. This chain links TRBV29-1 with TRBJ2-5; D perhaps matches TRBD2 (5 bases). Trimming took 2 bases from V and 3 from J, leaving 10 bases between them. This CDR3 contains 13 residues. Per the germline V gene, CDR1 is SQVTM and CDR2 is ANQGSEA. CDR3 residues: CSVEKGGEETQYF. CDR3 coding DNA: TGCAGCGTTGAAAAAGGAGGAGAAGAGACCCAGTACTTC.

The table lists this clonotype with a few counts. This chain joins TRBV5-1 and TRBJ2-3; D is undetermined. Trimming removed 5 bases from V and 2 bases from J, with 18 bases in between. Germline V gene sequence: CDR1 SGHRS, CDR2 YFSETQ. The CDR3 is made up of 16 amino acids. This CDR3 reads CASSTGIRQNTDTQYF. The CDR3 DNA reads TGCGCCAGCAGTACTGGAATCCGCCAGAACACAGATACGCAGTATTTT.

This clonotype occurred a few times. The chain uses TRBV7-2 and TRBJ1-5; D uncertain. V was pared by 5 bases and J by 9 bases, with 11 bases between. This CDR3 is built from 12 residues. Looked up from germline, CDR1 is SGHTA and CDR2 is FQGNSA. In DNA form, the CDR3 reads TGTGCCAGCAGCGGATCACGTGGGCCCCAGCATTTT. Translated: CASSGSRGPQHF.

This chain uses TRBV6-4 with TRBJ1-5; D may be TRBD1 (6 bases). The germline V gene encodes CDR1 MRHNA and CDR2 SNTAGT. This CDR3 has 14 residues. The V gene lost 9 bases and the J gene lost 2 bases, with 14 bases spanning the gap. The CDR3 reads CASGTSKGNQPQHF. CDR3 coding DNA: TGTGCCAGTGGGACATCTAAGGGCAATCAGCCCCAGCATTTT.

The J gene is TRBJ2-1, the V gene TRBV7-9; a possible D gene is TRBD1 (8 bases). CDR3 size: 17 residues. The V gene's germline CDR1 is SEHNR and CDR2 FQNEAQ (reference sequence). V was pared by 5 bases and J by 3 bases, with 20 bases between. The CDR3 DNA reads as TGTGCCAGCAGCACAGGGGGGCTAGCGGCTAACTACAATGAGCAGTTCTTC. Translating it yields CASSTGGLAANYNEQFF.

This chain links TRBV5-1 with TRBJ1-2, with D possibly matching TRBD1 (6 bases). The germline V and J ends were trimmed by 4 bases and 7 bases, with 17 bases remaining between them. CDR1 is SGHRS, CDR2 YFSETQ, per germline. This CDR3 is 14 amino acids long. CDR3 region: CASSLSQGTSGYTF. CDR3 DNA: TGCGCCAGCAGCCTCTCACAGGGAACTAGTGGCTACACCTTC.

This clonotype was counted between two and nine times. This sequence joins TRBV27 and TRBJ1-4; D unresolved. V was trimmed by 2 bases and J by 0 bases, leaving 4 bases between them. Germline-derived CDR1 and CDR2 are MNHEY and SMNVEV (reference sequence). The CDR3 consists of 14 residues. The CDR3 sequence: CASSLVATNEKLFF. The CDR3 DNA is TGTGCCAGCAGTTTAGTTGCAACTAATGAAAAACTGTTTTTT. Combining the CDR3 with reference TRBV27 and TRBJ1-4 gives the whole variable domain EAQVTQNPRYLITVTGKKLTVTCSQNMNHEYMSWYRQDPGLGLRQIYYSMNVEVTDKGDVPEGYKVSRKEKRNFPLILESPSPNQTSLYFCASSLVATNEKLFFGSGTQLSVL.

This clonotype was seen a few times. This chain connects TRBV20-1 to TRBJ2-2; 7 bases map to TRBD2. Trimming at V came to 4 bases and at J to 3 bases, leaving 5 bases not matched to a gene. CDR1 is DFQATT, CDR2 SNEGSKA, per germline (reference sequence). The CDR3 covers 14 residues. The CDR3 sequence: CSAKGGLDTGELFF. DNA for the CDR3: TGCAGTGCTAAGGGAGGACTAGACACCGGGGAGCTGTTTTTT.

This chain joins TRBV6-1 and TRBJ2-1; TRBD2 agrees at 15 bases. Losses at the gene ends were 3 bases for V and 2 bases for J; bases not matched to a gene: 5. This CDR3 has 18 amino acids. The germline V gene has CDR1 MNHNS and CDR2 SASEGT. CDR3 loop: CASSEGLAGGKTYNEQFF. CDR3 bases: TGTGCCAGCAGTGAGGGACTAGCGGGGGGAAAGACCTACAATGAGCAGTTCTTC.

Here the CDR3 reads CSVEASPEETQYF. In DNA form, the CDR3 reads TGCAGCGTTGAAGCAAGTCCGGAAGAGACCCAGTACTTC. The rearrangement links TRBV29-1 to TRBJ2-5; no clear D gene. The CDR3 is made up of 13 amino acids. With 1 base removed from V and 3 bases from J, the gap between germline ends came to 9 bases. Looked up from germline, CDR1 is SQVTM and CDR2 is ANQGSEA.

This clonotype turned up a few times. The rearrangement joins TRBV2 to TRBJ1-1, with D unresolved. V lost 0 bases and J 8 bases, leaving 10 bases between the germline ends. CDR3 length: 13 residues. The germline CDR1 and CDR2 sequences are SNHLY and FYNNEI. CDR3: CASSEALRREAFF. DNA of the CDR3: TGTGCCAGCAGTGAAGCGCTTAGGAGGGAAGCTTTCTTT. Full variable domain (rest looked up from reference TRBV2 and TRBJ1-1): EPEVTQTPSHQVTQMGQEVILRCVPISNHLYFYWYRQILGQKVEFLVSFYNNEISEKSEIFDDQFSVERPDGSNFTLKIRSTKLEDSAMYFCASSEALRREAFFGQGTRLTVV.

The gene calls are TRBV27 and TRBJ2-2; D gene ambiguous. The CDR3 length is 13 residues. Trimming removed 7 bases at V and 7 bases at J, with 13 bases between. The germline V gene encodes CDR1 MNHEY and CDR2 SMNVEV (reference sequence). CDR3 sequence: CASKTDMYGELFF. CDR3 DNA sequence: TGTGCCAGCAAAACAGATATGTACGGGGAGCTGTTTTTT.

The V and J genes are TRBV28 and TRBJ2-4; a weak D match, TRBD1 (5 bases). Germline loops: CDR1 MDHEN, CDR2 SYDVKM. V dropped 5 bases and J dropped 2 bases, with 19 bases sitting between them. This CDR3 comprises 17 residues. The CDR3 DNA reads TGTGCCAGCAGTCCCGCCCCCAGGGCCAGGACCAAAAACATTCAGTACTTC. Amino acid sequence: CASSPAPRARTKNIQYF. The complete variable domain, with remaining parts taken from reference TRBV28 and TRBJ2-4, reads DVKVTQSSRYLVKRTGEKVFLECVQDMDHENMFWYRQDPGLGLRLIYFSYDVKMKEKGDIPEGYSVSREKKERFSLILESASTNQTSMYLCASSPAPRARTKNIQYFGAGTRLSVL.

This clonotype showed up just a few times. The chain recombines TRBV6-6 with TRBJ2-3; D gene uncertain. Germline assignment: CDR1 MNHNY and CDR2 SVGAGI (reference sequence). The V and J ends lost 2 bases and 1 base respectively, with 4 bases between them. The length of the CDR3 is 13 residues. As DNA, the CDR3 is TGTGCCAGCAGTTACGGTCGCACAGATACGCAGTATTTT. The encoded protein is CASSYGRTDTQYF.

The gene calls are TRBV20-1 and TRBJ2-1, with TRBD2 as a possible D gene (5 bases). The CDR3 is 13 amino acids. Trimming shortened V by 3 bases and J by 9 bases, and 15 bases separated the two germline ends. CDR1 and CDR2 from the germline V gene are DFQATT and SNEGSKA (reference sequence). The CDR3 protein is CSARFSARGEQFF. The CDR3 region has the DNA TGCAGTGCTAGGTTTTCTGCCCGGGGTGAGCAGTTCTTC.

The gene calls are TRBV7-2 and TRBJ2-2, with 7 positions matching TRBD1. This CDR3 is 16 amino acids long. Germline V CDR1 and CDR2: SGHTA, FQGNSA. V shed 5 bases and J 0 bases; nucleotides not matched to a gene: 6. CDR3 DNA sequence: TGTGCCAGCAGCCGACAGGGACCTTCGAACACCGGGGAGCTGTTTTTT. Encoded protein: CASSRQGPSNTGELFF.

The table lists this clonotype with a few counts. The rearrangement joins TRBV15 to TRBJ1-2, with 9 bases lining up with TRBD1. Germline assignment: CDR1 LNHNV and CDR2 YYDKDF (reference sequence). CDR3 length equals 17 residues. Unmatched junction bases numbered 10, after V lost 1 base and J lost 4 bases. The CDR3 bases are TGTGCCACCAGCAGAGCATCAATTCGGGACAGGGTCTATGGCTACACCTTC. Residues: CATSRASIRDRVYGYTF.

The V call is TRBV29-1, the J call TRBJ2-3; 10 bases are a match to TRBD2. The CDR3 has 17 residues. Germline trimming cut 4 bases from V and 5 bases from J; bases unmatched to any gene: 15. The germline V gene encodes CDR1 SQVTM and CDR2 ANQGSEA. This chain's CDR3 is CSVGQREGQRAVDTQYF. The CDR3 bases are TGCAGCGTTGGCCAGCGGGAGGGCCAAAGGGCTGTAGATACGCAGTATTTT.